One and the same sample provided the 19 T cell receptor beta chains below, sequenced in a study of cytomegalovirus exposure and HLA in healthy donors. The PCR employed 60 Vbeta primers together with 13 Jbeta primers. Data came from immunoSEQ multiplex PCR; TCRdb stores just in-frame clones and leaves some out. Here the sample spans about 150,000 clones, around two thirds being singletons. The specimen sequenced was PBMCs. The receptors come from a woman in her late teens or twenties in good health and CMV-seronegative.

The chain has TRBV7-9 and TRBJ1-3; TRBD1 matches at 8 bases. The length of the CDR3 is 17 residues. Germline CDR1 and CDR2: SEHNR and FQNEAQ (reference sequence). Unmatched junction bases numbered 12, after V lost 8 bases and J lost 0 bases. The CDR3 loop reads CASLPQGAGLSGNTIYF. CDR3 in DNA: TGTGCCAGCTTACCCCAGGGGGCAGGCCTCTCTGGAAACACCATATATTTT.

This chain connects TRBV5-1 to TRBJ2-2, with 9 nucleotides matching TRBD1. The CDR3 has 14 amino acids. Losses at the gene ends were 4 bases for V and 4 bases for J; bases not matched to a gene: 2. The germline V gene encodes CDR1 SGHRS and CDR2 YFSETQ. CDR3 bases: TGCGCCAGCAGCGGACAGGGGCGCACCGGGGAGCTGTTTTTT. Its translation is CASSGQGRTGELFF.

J is TRBJ1-1 and V is TRBV18; 7 bases align to TRBD1. V lost 3 bases to trimming and J lost 1 base; unmatched junction nucleotides: 8. In germline, CDR1 is KGHSH, CDR2 LQKENI. The CDR3 has 16 amino acids. The CDR3 reads CASSPNGQVGNTEAFF. The DNA of the CDR3 is TGTGCCAGCTCACCCAATGGACAGGTTGGGAACACTGAAGCTTTCTTT. Filled out from reference TRBV18 and TRBJ1-1, the complete variable domain reads NAGVMQNPRHLVRRRGQEARLRCSPMKGHSHVYWYRQLPEEGLKFMVYLQKENIIDESGMPKERFSAEFPKEGPSILRIQQVVRGDSAAYFCASSPNGQVGNTEAFFGQGTRLTVV.

The table lists this clone with a few counts. The chain joins TRBV28 to TRBJ1-1, with D possibly matching TRBD1 (6 bases). Per the germline V gene, CDR1 is MDHEN and CDR2 is SYDVKM. V lost 5 bases and J 0 bases, leaving 13 bases between the germline ends. The CDR3 spans 15 residues. The CDR3 reads CASSIQQGLNTEAFF. DNA of the CDR3: TGTGCCAGCAGTATCCAACAGGGATTGAACACTGAAGCTTTCTTT.

A single count supports this clone. V usage is TRBV18 and J usage is TRBJ2-7; a possible D gene is TRBD2 (7 bases). The V and J ends lost 2 bases and 4 bases respectively, with 12 bases between them. Germline lookup yields CDR1 KGHSH and CDR2 LQKENI. There are 14 residues in the CDR3. In DNA form, the CDR3 reads TGTGCCAGCTCACCAAGGGAGGGGGAATACGAGCAGTACTTC. Protein sequence: CASSPREGEYEQYF. The variable domain in full, with the rest retrieved from reference TRBV18 and TRBJ2-7, is NAGVMQNPRHLVRRRGQEARLRCSPMKGHSHVYWYRQLPEEGLKFMVYLQKENIIDESGMPKERFSAEFPKEGPSILRIQQVVRGDSAAYFCASSPREGEYEQYFGPGTRLTVT.

The chain carries TRBV6-1 and TRBJ2-5, with 12 bases matching TRBD2. CDR1 is MNHNS and CDR2 is SASEGT in the germline V gene. The CDR3 is made up of 15 amino acids. Trimming cost V 2 bases and J 4 bases; bases outside gene matches: 2. CDR3 sequence: CASSELAGGPETQYF. In nucleotides, the CDR3 is TGTGCCAGCAGTGAACTAGCGGGGGGGCCAGAGACCCAGTACTTC.

The chain carries TRBV19 and TRBJ2-3, with a possible D match to TRBD2 (6 bases). Germline V gene lookup returns CDR1 LNHDA and CDR2 SQIVND (reference sequence). The V and J ends lost 5 bases and 6 bases respectively, with 15 bases between them. This CDR3 spans 14 amino acids. CDR3 bases: TGTGCCAGTAGTCCCGCCCGGGCGGGGGATACGCAGTATTTT. Translation gives CASSPARAGDTQYF.

In this sample, this clone turned up a few times. The J gene is TRBJ2-3, the V gene TRBV7-6; D remains unclear. The V end was cut by 4 bases, the J end by 0 bases, with 5 bases between. CDR1 is SGHVS and CDR2 is FNYEAQ in the germline V gene. The CDR3 loop spans 13 amino acids. In DNA, the CDR3 is TGTGCCAGCAGCTCTCCTAGCACAGATACGCAGTATTTT. Protein product: CASSSPSTDTQYF. Based on the CDR3 plus reference TRBV7-6 and TRBJ2-3, the full variable domain is GAGVSQSPRYKVTKRGQDVALRCDPISGHVSLYWYRQALGQGPEFLTYFNYEAQQDKSGLPNDRFSAERPEGSISTLTIQRTEQRDSAMYRCASSSPSTDTQYFGPGTRLTVL.

The chain combines TRBV28 with TRBJ1-2, with D possibly being TRBD1 (5 bases). The CDR3 covers 15 residues. Trimming pared 8 bases from V and 1 base from J, leaving 17 bases between. The germline V gene encodes CDR1 MDHEN and CDR2 SYDVKM. The CDR3 loop is CASGVAGQINYGYTF. The DNA of the CDR3 is TGTGCCAGCGGGGTCGCAGGGCAGATTAACTATGGCTACACCTTC.

DNA for the CDR3: TGTGCCAGCACCTATAGCGGACCTTACAATGAGCAGTTCTTC. Protein: CASTYSGPYNEQFF. The V call is TRBV6-4, the J call TRBJ2-1; maybe TRBD2 (6 bases). Germline loops: CDR1 MRHNA, CDR2 SNTAGT. The CDR3 extends over 14 amino acids. The V and J ends lost 7 bases and 4 bases respectively, with 14 bases between them.

The CDR3 loop reads CASSLMGGNSPLHF. For the CDR3, the DNA is TGTGCCAGCAGTTTAATGGGAGGGAATTCACCCCTCCACTTT. This chain uses TRBV28 with TRBJ1-6, with D hard to call. Trimming took off 2 bases at V and 7 bases at J, with 9 bases between the two ends. The CDR3 has 14 residues. The germline gives CDR1 MDHEN, CDR2 SYDVKM. Using reference TRBV28 and TRBJ1-6 for the parts outside the CDR3, the full variable domain is DVKVTQSSRYLVKRTGEKVFLECVQDMDHENMFWYRQDPGLGLRLIYFSYDVKMKEKGDIPEGYSVSREKKERFSLILESASTNQTSMYLCASSLMGGNSPLHFGNGTRLTVT.

The V gene is TRBV21-1, the J gene TRBJ2-5; whether TRBD1, the table's D call, matches the DNA was not checked. TRBV21-1 is deemed a pseudogene. The CDR3 runs to 16 residues. The CDR3 nucleotides read TGTGCCAGCAGCAAAAAGGGACAGGGGTACCAAGAGACCCAGTACTTC. It is translated as CASSKKGQGYQETQYF.

The chain joins TRBV6-6 to TRBJ1-5; D uncertain. Looked up from germline, CDR1 is MNHNY and CDR2 is SVGAGI (reference sequence). This CDR3 has 14 residues. Between the trimmed V and J ends, which lost 2 bases and 4 bases, there was a span of 9 bases. CDR3 coding DNA: TGTGCCAGCAGTTACGCCACAGAGAATCAGCCCCAGCATTTT. It specifies CASSYATENQPQHF.

The genes are TRBV6-5 and TRBJ1-1; D possibly corresponds to TRBD1 (5 bases). Germline CDR1 and CDR2: MNHEY and SVGAGI. This CDR3 spans 11 amino acids. V was clipped by 7 bases and J by 8 bases, with 11 bases between them. CDR3: CASNTGTEAFF. The CDR3 DNA is TGTGCCAGCAACACAGGAACCGAAGCTTTCTTT.

This clone was observed a few times. The J gene is TRBJ2-3, the V gene TRBV4-1; TRBD1 is a possible D gene (6 bases). V was shortened by 0 bases and J by 3 bases, with 19 bases between the two germline ends. Looked up from germline, CDR1 is MGHRA and CDR2 is YSYEKL. The CDR3 sequence is 18 residues long. The CDR3 DNA follows: TGCGCCAGCAGCCAAGAGGTTGGATACAGGGTTGAGACAGATACGCAGTATTTT. Protein sequence: CASSQEVGYRVETDTQYF.

This clone was seen once. The V call is TRBV5-4, the J call TRBJ2-7; 7 bases are shared with TRBD1. CDR1 and CDR2 from the germline V gene are SGHNT and YYREEE (reference sequence). This CDR3 is 13 amino acids long. The V segment lost 4 bases and the J segment 4 bases; nucleotides outside the gene matches: 5. CDR3 in amino acids: CASSRDRVYEQYF. CDR3 DNA: TGTGCCAGCAGCCGCGACAGGGTGTACGAGCAGTACTTC. Using reference TRBV5-4 and TRBJ2-7 for the parts outside the CDR3, the full variable domain is ETGVTQSPTHLIKTRGQQVTLRCSSQSGHNTVSWYQQALGQGPQFIFQYYREEENGRGNFPPRFSGLQFPNYSSELNVNALELDDSALYLCASSRDRVYEQYFGPGTRLTVT.

The chain links TRBV13 to TRBJ1-1; tentatively, D is TRBD1 (6 bases). The CDR3 extends over 17 amino acids. Germline V gene data show CDR1 as PRHDT and CDR2 as FYEKMQ (reference sequence). V was cut by 5 bases and J by 4 bases, with 23 bases left in between. CDR3 DNA: TGTGCCAGCAGCCGATACCGGGACACCCGGTCGAGCACTGAAGCTTTCTTT. Translation: CASSRYRDTRSSTEAFF.

This clone was seen once. The J gene is TRBJ2-6, the V gene TRBV28, with D possibly matching TRBD1 (6 bases). The V end was cut by 6 bases, the J end by 0 bases, with 15 bases between. The CDR3 has 17 amino acids. Germline V gene sequence: CDR1 MDHEN, CDR2 SYDVKM. The CDR3 coding sequence is TGTGCCAGCAGCCAACCGGGACACCTCTCTGGGGCCAACGTCCTGACTTTC. It encodes CASSQPGHLSGANVLTF.

The CDR3 DNA sequence: TGTGCCAGCAGCCCCCCCGACAGATATGGCTACACCTTC. Its translation: CASSPPDRYGYTF. The rearrangement uses TRBV9 and TRBJ1-2; D perhaps matches TRBD1 (5 bases). This CDR3 contains 13 residues. Trimming cost V 4 bases and J 5 bases, with 12 bases left between them. CDR1 SGDLS and CDR2 YYNGEE come from the germline V gene.